The source of this T cell receptor beta chain is a study of CD8 T cells in ankylosing spondylitis. Study results and limitations: A TCR beta motif of under 10 highly homologous variants appeared characteristic of ankylosing spondylitis blood.

This clonotype has only a few counts. Its antigen is not known. In TCRdb, the 5' RACE reads were re-called with MiXCR into one record per CDR3 protein. Here the sample spans almost 400,000 distinct CDR3 sequences, approximately 20% being singletons. The V end was cut by 0 bases, the J end by 6 bases, with 9 bases between. Looked up from germline, CDR1 is SGHAT and CDR2 is FQNNGV. CDR3 length: 14 amino acids. This rearrangement joins TRBV11-2 to TRBJ1-3; D gene uncertain. The sample taken for sequencing was blood, either unsorted or a sorted T cell fraction (not recorded which). The TCR sequence derives from a male donor with ankylosing spondylitis. CDR3 loop: CASSLEGRVNTIYF. For the CDR3, the DNA is TGTGCCAGCAGCTTAGAAGGGCGCGTAAACACCATATATTTT.